Shown below are 16 T cell receptor beta chains from a single sample sequenced in a study of blood T cell repertoires in COVID-19. The protocol was immunoSEQ multiplex PCR, while the TCRdb copy is restricted to in-frame clones and leaves out a portion. This sample has tens of thousands of clones, with 80% to 95% found just once. Sequenced: peripheral blood. The receptors derive from a man aged 65 to 79 with active COVID-19.

The rearrangement joins TRBV6-5 to TRBJ1-4, with TRBD1 matching 8 bases. V lost 2 bases, J lost 8 bases, and 10 bases stayed unmatched. Per germline, CDR1 MNHEY and CDR2 SVGAGI. This CDR3 comprises 16 residues. CDR3 nucleotide sequence: TGTGCCAGCAGTTACGCAACCGGGACAGGAGGAGAAAAACTGTTTTTT. Its protein product is CASSYATGTGGEKLFF.

V usage is TRBV6-5 and J usage is TRBJ1-6, with a weak D call TRBD1 (5 bases). The germline V and J ends were trimmed by 6 bases and 9 bases, with 9 bases remaining between them. CDR1 and CDR2 (germline): MNHEY, SVGAGI. The CDR3 is 12 amino acids. The CDR3 protein is CASSQGFSPLHF. The CDR3 DNA reads TGTGCCAGCAGCCAGGGATTTTCACCCCTCCACTTT.

The genes are TRBV6-5 and TRBJ2-5; 7 positions agree with TRBD1. The CDR3 covers 13 residues. J was trimmed by 4 bases and V by 6 bases; bases with no gene match: 5. Germline V lookup: CDR1 MNHEY, CDR2 SVGAGI. The chain's CDR3 is CASRRTGAETQYF. CDR3 DNA: TGTGCCAGCAGGCGAACAGGGGCAGAGACCCAGTACTTC.

V is TRBV29-1 and J is TRBJ1-1; a possible D gene is TRBD1 (6 bases). Trimming shortened V by 6 bases and J by 5 bases, and 13 bases separated the two germline ends. CDR1 and CDR2 (germline): SQVTM, ANQGSEA. CDR3 size: 12 residues. The CDR3: CSVVQGRTEAFF. The CDR3 DNA follows: TGCAGCGTGGTACAGGGAAGGACTGAAGCTTTCTTT.

The chain carries TRBV19 and TRBJ1-4; D is ambiguous. The germline V gene encodes CDR1 LNHDA and CDR2 SQIVND (reference sequence). Trimming removed 3 bases at V and 0 bases at J, with 8 bases between. This CDR3 has 15 amino acids. CDR3 nucleotide sequence: TGTGCCAGTAGTATTTACTTAGCAACTAATGAAAAACTGTTTTTT. This sequence encodes CASSIYLATNEKLFF.

The gene calls are TRBV29-1 and TRBJ1-1; no clear D gene. The CDR3 loop spans 16 amino acids. Trimming cost V 1 base and J 0 bases, with 15 bases left between them. CDR1 is SQVTM, CDR2 ANQGSEA, per germline. The CDR3 nucleotides are TGCAGCGTTGAAGTTCCCACCCTGAGGGTGAACACTGAAGCTTTCTTT. Protein product: CSVEVPTLRVNTEAFF.

The chain recombines TRBV6-5 with TRBJ2-2; no clear D. The germline gives CDR1 MNHEY, CDR2 SVGAGI. V lost 7 bases and J lost 4, with 10 bases in between. This CDR3 comprises 13 residues. This CDR3 is CASTPVFTGELFF. CDR3 coding DNA: TGTGCCAGCACACCGGTTTTCACCGGGGAGCTGTTTTTT.

The V and J genes are TRBV12-3 or TRBV12-4 and TRBJ1-1, with TRBD1 identical over 7 bases. The CDR3 runs to 12 residues. V gave up 7 bases and J gave up 5 bases; unmatched junction bases: 4. The chain's CDR3 is CASTRTGTEAFF. The CDR3 DNA follows: TGTGCCAGCACCAGGACAGGTACTGAAGCTTTCTTT.

V usage is TRBV7-5 and J usage is TRBJ2-3; the DNA was not compared with TRBD2, the D call given in the table. TRBV7-5 is a recognized pseudogene. This CDR3 spans 18 amino acids. In DNA, the CDR3 is TGTGTCAGAAGCTCCAATCTTAGCGGGGGGGGAGGCACAGATACGCAGTATTTT. This gives the protein CVRSSNLSGGGGTDTQYF.

As DNA, the CDR3 is TGCGCCAGCAGTGTTTCACTAGCGGACTCCTACAATGAGCAGTTCTTC. Encoded protein: CASSVSLADSYNEQFF. The chain combines TRBV10-1 with TRBJ2-1, with TRBD2 identical over 8 bases. This CDR3 is 16 amino acids long. Germline V lookup: CDR1 WNHNN, CDR2 SYGVQD (reference sequence). The junction had 5 bases not matched to a gene; V was cut back by 4 bases and J by 0 bases.

The chain carries TRBV9 and TRBJ2-7; 10 bases align to TRBD1. Germline V gene lookup returns CDR1 SGDLS and CDR2 YYNGEE. The V gene end was trimmed by 4 bases and the J gene end by 5 bases; junction bases not matched to a gene: 15. This CDR3 contains 17 residues. For the CDR3, the DNA is TGTGCCAGCAGCTTACCACCCCGGGACAGGGGTAATCACGAGCAGTACGTC. Amino acids: CASSLPPRDRGNHEQYV.

J is TRBJ2-7 and V is TRBV4-2; tentative D call: TRBD1 (6 bases). Per the germline V gene, CDR1 is LGHNA and CDR2 is YNFKEQ. V was cut by 3 bases and J by 4 bases, with 10 bases left in between. The CDR3 length is 13 residues. The CDR3: CASSHLGQYEQYF. In nucleotides, the CDR3 is TGTGCCAGCAGCCACTTAGGACAGTACGAGCAGTACTTC.

The V gene is TRBV19, the J gene TRBJ2-5, with 8 bases matching TRBD2. J gave up 3 bases and V 4 bases, and 13 bases lay outside the gene matches. CDR3 length: 17 amino acids. CDR1 is LNHDA, CDR2 SQIVND, per germline (reference sequence). The CDR3 region is CASSTRLTGGIKETQYF. CDR3 sequence (DNA): TGTGCCAGTAGTACCAGACTGACGGGGGGGATAAAAGAGACCCAGTACTTC.

V and J are TRBV24-1 and TRBJ1-5; D may be TRBD1 (5 bases). This CDR3 spans 15 amino acids. Trimming took off 3 bases at V and 4 bases at J, with 12 bases between the two ends. CDR1 KGHDR and CDR2 SFDVKD come from the germline V gene. The CDR3 sequence is CATSDRRQRNQPQHF. As DNA, the CDR3 is TGTGCCACCAGTGATCGAAGACAGAGGAATCAGCCCCAGCATTTT.

The rearrangement joins TRBV6-2 or TRBV6-3 to TRBJ2-5, with 10 nucleotides matching TRBD2. Germline CDR1 reads MNHEY; CDR2 reads SVGEGT. V was clipped by 5 bases and J by 1 base; unmatched bases: 7. The CDR3 loop spans 16 amino acids. The CDR3 DNA is TGTGCCAGCAGTATAAGACTAGCGGGTTCCCAAGAGACCCAGTACTTC. It yields the protein CASSIRLAGSQETQYF.

J is TRBJ2-5 and V is TRBV5-1; D unclear. The CDR3 is 10 residues long. Deletions cut 4 bases from V and 5 bases from J, with 3 bases between. The germline CDR1 and CDR2 sequences are SGHRS and YFSETQ. The CDR3 sequence is CASSPETQYF. CDR3 sequence (DNA): TGCGCCAGCAGCCCGGAGACCCAGTACTTC.